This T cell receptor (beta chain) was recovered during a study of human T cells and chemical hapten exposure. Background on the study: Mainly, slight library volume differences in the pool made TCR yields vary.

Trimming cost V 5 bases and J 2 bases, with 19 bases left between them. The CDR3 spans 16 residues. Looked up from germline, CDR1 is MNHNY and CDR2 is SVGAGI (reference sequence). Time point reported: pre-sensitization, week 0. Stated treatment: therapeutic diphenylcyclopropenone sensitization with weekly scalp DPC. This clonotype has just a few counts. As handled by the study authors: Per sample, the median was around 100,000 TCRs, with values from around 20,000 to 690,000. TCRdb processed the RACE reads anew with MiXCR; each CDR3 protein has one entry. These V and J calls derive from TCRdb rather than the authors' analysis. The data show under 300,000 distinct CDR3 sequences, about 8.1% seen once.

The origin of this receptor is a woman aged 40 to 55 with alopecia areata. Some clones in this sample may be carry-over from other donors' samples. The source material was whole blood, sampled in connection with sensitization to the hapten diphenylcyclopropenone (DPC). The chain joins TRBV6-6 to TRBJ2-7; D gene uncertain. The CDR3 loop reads CASSNLVAATPYEQYF. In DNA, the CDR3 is TGTGCCAGCAGTAACCTTGTGGCGGCCACACCCTACGAGCAGTACTTC.